Sequencing of this TCR beta chain was carried out in a study of identical twins. This clonotype was recorded a few times. TCRdb redid the calling of the 5' RACE reads with MiXCR, one entry per CDR3 protein. The sample lists roughly 720,000 distinct CDR3 sequences, over 15% occurring once. CDR1 is SGDLS, CDR2 YYNGEE, per germline. V shed 0 bases and J 2 bases; nucleotides not matched to a gene: 5. This CDR3 is 15 amino acids long. The same sample was also used in a study of T cells expressing NK-cell markers. As that report states: Dominance of the CD3+CD56-NKG2C+ fraction by these clonotypes also held in several donors.

What was sequenced was PBMCs. V usage is TRBV9 and J usage is TRBJ2-7; 7 positions match TRBD1. The receptor was isolated from a woman aged 18 to 35 in good health. CDR3 in amino acids: CASSVVIQGAYEQYF. CDR3 in DNA: TGTGCCAGCAGCGTAGTTATCCAGGGGGCCTACGAGCAGTACTTC.